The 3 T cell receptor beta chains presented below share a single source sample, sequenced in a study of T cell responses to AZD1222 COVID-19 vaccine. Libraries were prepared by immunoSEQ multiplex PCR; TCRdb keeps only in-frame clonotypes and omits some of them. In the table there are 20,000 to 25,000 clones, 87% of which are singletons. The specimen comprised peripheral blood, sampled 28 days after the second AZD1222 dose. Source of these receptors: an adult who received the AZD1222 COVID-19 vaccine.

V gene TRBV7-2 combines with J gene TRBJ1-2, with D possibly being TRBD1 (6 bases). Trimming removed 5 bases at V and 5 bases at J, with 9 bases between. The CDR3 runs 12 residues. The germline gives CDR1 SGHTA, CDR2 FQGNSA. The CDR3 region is CASSQDRYGYTF. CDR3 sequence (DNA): TGTGCCAGCAGCCAGGACAGATATGGCTACACCTTC.

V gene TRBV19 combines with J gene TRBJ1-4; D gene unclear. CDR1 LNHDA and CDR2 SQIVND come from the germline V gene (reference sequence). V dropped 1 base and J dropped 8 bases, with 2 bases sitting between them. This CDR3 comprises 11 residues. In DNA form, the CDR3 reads TGTGCCAGTAGTATAGGAGAAAAACTGTTTTTT. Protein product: CASSIGEKLFF. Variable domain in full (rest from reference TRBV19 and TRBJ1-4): DGGITQSPKYLFRKEGQNVTLSCEQNLNHDAMYWYRQDPGQGLRLIYYSQIVNDFQKGDIAEGYSVSREKKESFPLTVTSAQKNPTAFYLCASSIGEKLFFGSGTQLSVL.

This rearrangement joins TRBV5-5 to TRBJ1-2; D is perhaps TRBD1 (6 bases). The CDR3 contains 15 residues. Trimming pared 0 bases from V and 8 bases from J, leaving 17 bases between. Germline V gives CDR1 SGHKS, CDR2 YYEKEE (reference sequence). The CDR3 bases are TGTGCCAGCAGCTTGGGGAACGACAGGCGGTCGGGCTACACCTTC. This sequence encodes CASSLGNDRRSGYTF. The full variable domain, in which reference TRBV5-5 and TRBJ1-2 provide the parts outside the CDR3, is DAGVTQSPTHLIKTRGQQVTLRCSPISGHKSVSWYQQVLGQGPQFIFQYYEKEERGRGNFPDRFSARQFPNYSSELNVNALLLGDSALYLCASSLGNDRRSGYTFGSGTRLTVV.